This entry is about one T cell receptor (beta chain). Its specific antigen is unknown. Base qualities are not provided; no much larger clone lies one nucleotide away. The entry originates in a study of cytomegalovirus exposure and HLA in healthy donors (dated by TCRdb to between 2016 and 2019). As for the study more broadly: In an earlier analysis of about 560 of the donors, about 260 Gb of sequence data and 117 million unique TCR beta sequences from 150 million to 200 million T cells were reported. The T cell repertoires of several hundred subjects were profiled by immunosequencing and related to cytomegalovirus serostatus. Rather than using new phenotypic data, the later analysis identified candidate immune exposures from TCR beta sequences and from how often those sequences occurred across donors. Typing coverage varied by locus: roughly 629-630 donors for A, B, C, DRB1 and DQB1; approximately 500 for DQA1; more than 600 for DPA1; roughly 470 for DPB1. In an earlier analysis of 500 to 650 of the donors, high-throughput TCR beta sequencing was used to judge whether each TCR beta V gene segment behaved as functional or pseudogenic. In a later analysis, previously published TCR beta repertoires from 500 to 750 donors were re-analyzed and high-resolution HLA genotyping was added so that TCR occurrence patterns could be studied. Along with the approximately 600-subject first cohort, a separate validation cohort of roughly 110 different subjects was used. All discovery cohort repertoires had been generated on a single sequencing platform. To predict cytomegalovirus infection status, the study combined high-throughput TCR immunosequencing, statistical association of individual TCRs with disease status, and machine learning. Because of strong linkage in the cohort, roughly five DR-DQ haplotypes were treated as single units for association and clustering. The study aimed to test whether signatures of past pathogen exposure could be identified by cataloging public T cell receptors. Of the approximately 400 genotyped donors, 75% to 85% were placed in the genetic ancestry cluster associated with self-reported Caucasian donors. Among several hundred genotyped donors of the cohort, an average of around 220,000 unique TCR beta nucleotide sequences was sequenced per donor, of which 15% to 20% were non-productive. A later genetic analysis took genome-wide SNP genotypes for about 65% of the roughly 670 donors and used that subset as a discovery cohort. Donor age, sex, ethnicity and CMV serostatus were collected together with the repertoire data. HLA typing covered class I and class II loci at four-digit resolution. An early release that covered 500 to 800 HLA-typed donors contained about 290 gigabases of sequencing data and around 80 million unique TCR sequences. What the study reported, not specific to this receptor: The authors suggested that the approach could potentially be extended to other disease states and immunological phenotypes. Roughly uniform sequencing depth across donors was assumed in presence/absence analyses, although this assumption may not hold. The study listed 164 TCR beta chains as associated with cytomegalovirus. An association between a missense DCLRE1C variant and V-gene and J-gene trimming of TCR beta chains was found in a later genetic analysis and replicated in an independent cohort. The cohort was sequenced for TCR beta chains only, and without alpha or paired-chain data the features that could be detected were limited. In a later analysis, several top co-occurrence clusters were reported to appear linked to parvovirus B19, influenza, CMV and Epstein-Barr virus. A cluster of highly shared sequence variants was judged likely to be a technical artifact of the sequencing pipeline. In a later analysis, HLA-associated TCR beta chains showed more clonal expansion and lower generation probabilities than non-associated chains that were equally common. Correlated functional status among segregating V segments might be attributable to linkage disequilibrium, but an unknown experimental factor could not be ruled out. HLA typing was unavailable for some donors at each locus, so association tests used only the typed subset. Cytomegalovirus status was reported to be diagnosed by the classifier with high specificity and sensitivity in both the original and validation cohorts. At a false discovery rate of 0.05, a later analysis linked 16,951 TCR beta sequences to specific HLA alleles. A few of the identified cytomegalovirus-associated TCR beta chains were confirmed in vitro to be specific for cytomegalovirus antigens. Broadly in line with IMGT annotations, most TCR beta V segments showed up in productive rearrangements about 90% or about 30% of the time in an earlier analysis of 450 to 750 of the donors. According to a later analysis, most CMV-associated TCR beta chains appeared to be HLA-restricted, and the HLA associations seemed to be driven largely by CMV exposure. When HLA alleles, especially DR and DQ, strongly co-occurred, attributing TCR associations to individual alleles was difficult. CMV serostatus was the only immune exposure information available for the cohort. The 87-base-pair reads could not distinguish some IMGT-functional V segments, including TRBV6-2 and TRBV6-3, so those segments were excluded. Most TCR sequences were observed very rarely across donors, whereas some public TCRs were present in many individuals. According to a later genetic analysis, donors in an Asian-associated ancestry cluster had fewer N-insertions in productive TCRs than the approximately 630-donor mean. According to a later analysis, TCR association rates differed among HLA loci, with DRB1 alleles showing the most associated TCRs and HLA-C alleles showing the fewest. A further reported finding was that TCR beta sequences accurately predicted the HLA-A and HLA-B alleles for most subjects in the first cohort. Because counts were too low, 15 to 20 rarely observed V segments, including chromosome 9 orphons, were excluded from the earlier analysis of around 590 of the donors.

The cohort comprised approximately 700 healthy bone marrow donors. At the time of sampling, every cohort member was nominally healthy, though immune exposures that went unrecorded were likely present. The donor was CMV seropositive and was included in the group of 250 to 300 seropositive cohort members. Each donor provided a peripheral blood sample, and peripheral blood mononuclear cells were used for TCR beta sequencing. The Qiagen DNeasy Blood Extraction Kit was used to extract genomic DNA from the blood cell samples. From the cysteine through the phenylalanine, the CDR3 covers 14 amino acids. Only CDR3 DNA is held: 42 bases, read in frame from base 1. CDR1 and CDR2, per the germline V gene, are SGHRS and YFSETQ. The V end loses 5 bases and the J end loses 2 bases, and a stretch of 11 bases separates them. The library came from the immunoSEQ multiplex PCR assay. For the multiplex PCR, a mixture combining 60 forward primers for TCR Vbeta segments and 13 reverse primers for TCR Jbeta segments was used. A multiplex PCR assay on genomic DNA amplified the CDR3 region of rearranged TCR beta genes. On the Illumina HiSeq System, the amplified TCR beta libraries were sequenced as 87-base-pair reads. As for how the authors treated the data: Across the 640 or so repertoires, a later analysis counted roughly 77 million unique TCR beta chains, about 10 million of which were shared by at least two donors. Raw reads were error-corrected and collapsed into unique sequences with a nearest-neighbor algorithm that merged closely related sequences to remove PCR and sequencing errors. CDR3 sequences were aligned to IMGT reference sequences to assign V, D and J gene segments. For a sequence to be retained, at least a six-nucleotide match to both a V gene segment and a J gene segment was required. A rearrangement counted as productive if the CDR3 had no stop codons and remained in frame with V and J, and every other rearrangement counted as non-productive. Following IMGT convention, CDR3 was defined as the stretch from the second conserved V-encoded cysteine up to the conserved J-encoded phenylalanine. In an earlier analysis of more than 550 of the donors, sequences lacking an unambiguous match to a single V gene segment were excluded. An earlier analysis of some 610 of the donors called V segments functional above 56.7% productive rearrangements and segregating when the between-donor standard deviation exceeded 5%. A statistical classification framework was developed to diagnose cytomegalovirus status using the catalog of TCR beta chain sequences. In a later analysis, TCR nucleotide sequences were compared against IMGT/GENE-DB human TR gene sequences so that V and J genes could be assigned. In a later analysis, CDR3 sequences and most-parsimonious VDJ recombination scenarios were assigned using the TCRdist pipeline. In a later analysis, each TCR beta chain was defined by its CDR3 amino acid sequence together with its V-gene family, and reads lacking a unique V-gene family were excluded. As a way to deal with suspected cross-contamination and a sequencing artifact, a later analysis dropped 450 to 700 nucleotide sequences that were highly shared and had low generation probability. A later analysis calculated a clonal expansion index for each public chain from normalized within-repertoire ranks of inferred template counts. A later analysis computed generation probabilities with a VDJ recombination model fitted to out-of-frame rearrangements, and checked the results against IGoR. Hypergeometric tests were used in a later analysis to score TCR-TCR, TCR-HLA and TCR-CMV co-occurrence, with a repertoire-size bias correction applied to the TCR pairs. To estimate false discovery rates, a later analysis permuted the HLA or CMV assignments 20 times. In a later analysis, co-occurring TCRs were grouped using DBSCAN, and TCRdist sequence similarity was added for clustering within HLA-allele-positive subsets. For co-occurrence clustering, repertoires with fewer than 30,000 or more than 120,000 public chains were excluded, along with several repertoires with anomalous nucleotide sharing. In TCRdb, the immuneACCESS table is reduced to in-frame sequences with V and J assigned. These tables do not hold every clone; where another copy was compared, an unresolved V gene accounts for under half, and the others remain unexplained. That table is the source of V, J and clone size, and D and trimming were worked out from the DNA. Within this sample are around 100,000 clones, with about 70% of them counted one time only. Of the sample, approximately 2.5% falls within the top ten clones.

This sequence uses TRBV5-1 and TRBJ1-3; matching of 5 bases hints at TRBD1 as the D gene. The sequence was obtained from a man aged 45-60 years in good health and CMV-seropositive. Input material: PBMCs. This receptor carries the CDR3 CASRSQGTGNTIYF. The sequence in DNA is TGCGCCAGCAGATCGCAGGGTACTGGAAACACCATATATTTT.